These T cell receptor beta chains were read from a single sample in a study of blood T cell repertoires in COVID-19. Sequenced by immunoSEQ multiplex PCR; TCRdb stores in-frame clones only, minus some. This sample yields tens of thousands of clones, of which over 75% are seen a single time; 15% to 20% belongs to the top ten. Sequencing input: peripheral blood. Source of these receptors: a human donor in a cohort sampled during active COVID-19. Each CDR3 is given with its conserved first and last residue. D genes are given only for firm matches. A row's size may be missing; if present it is once, few, many or a size class.

d_call	v_call	clone_size	j_call	cdr3_nt	cdr3_aa
TRBD2	TRBV7-8	NA	TRBJ2-2	TGTGCCAGCAGCTCCGGACTAGCAGTCGCCCCGGAGCTGTTTTTT	CASSSGLAVAPELFF
NA	TRBV6-5	NA	TRBJ2-3	TGTGCCAGCAGTAACCGACTTTCGGATACGCAGTATTTT	CASSNRLSDTQYF
TRBD2	TRBV5-1	NA	TRBJ2-3	TGCGCCAGCTGCGGGGGACGGGGGATCGGCACAGATACGCAGTATTTT	CASCGGRGIGTDTQYF
NA	TRBV19	NA	TRBJ1-5	TGTGCCAGTAGTACTCGGGGTGGGCCTAGCAATCAGCCCCAGCATTTT	CASSTRGGPSNQPQHF
NA	TRBV3-1/TRBV3-2	NA	TRBJ2-2	TGTGCCAGCAGCCAAGGTGGGGGCCGGACCGGGGAGCTGTTTTTT	CASSQGGGRTGELFF
NA	TRBV7-2	NA	TRBJ1-5	TGTGCCAGCAGCTTTAACAATCAGCCCCAGCATTTT	CASSFNNQPQHF
NA	TRBV10-3	NA	TRBJ2-6	TGTGCCATCAGGGCCTTAGGACATCTCACCTCTGGGGCCAACGTCCTGACTTTC	CAIRALGHLTSGANVLTF
NA	TRBV5-8	NA	TRBJ1-4	TGTGCCAGCAGCTGGACAGCCACAACTAATGAAAAACTGTTTTTT	CASSWTATTNEKLFF
TRBD1	TRBV27	NA	TRBJ1-2	TGTGCCAGCAGTTTCGGACAGGGGAGCCTCTATGGCTACACCTTC	CASSFGQGSLYGYTF
TRBD1	TRBV11-3	NA	TRBJ1-6	TGTGCCAGCAGCTTGGACAGGGGGCTTAGTTCACCCCTCCACTTT	CASSLDRGLSSPLHF
TRBD1	TRBV7-3	NA	TRBJ2-3	TGTGCCAGCAGCTCGGGACAGGGGTTAGATACGCAGTATTTT	CASSSGQGLDTQYF
NA	TRBV6-6	once	TRBJ2-5	TGTGCCAGCAGTTCGGGAGAGACCCAGTACTTC	CASSSGETQYF
NA	TRBV19	NA	TRBJ1-1	TGTGCCAGTAGTACTTACAAGAACACTGAAGCTTTCTTT	CASSTYKNTEAFF
TRBD1	TRBV7-9	NA	TRBJ2-5	TGTGCCAGCAGCCCTAAACAGGGGGAGGACCAAGAGACCCAGTACTTC	CASSPKQGEDQETQYF
NA	TRBV25-1	once	TRBJ1-4	TGTGCCAGCAGTGAAGTGGGCAGGGGAATTGAAAAACTGTTTTTT	CASSEVGRGIEKLFF
NA	TRBV5-6	NA	TRBJ1-1	TGTGCCAGCAGCTTCCAGGGTGAAGCTTTCTTT	CASSFQGEAFF
NA	TRBV18	NA	TRBJ2-7	TGTGCCAGCTCACCACCCGTTACCTACGAGCAGTACTTC	CASSPPVTYEQYF
NA	TRBV5-8	NA	TRBJ1-1	TGTGCCAGCAGGCCGGGTGGGAGCACTGAAGCTTTCTTT	CASRPGGSTEAFF
NA	TRBV11-2	NA	TRBJ1-4	TGTGCCAGCAGCGACCGGGGGGGGAGTTGGAGTGAAAAACTGTTTTTT	CASSDRGGSWSEKLFF
NA	TRBV5-1	NA	TRBJ2-1	TGCGCCAGCAGTCCCCCGACTGCTTACAATGAGCAGTTCTTC	CASSPPTAYNEQFF
TRBD2	TRBV5-1	once	TRBJ2-1	TGCGCCAGCAGCACGGGGGGGCACTACAATGAGCAGTTCTTC	CASSTGGHYNEQFF
TRBD1	TRBV7-3	NA	TRBJ1-1	TGTGCCAGCAGCTTAAATCCAAGGGGGCGAAACACTGAAGCTTTCTTT	CASSLNPRGRNTEAFF